In its sample, the clone carrying this T cell receptor beta chain was seen a few times. What it binds is not known. TCRdb itself ran the reads through MiXCR, one entry per CDR3 protein. The data show a few hundred thousand distinct CDR3 sequences, 34% seen once. This entry belongs to a study of T cell repertoires in cytomegalovirus infection. Whole-study context: Peptides in the study included HLA-C-restricted and HLA-B-restricted CMV epitopes. Public TCR beta signatures marked donors with CMV infection and the matching HLA.

The CDR3 runs to 16 residues. The germline gives CDR1 MDHEN, CDR2 SYDVKM. The ends lost 6 bases at V and 0 bases at J; junction bases unmatched: 8. The source is a human donor in good health (CMV status not recorded). Some clones in this sample may be carry-over from other donors' samples. Sequences were derived from cultured PBMCs, sampled from culture after CMV antigen stimulation. V and J are TRBV28 and TRBJ1-5, with 7 bases matching TRBD1. This CDR3 reads CASRYRTGYSNQPQHF. In nucleotides, the CDR3 is TGTGCCAGCAGGTATAGGACAGGTTATAGCAATCAGCCCCAGCATTTT.